This T cell receptor (beta chain) is drawn from a study of identical twins. Deletions cut 1 base from V and 4 bases from J, with 17 bases between. The length of the CDR3 is 16 residues. Germline-derived CDR1 and CDR2 are SGHKS and YYEKEE (reference sequence). This clonotype was picked up a small number of times. Unique molecular identifiers were in the cDNA, with template-switch universal primer binding. TCRdb recomputed calls from the 5' RACE reads with MiXCR, one row per CDR3 protein. The sample consists of about 790,000 distinct CDR3 sequences, roughly 20% of them appearing once. This sample also belongs to another study, concerning T cells expressing NK-cell markers.

The specimen sequenced was PBMCs. J is TRBJ1-2 and V is TRBV5-5; D possibly corresponds to TRBD1 (6 bases). This sequence was found in a woman aged 18-35 years in good health. CDR3 amino acids: CASSLILNGRGYGYTF. The CDR3 nucleotides are TGTGCCAGCAGCTTGATCTTGAATGGCAGGGGCTATGGCTACACCTTC.